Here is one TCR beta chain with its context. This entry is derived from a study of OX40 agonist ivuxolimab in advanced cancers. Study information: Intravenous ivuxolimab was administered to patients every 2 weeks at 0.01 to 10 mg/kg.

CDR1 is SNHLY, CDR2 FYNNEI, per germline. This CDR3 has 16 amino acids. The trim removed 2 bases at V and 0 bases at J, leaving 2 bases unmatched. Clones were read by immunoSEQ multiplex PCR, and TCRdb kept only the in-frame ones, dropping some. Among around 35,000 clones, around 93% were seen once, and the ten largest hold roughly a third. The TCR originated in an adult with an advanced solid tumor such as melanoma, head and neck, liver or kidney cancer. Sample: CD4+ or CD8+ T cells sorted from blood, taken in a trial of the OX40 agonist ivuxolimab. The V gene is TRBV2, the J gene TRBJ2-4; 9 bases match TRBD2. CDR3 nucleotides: TGTGCCAGCAGTGAATCTAGCGGGATAGCCAAAAACATTCAGTACTTC. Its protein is CASSESSGIAKNIQYF. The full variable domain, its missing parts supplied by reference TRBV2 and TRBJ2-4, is EPEVTQTPSHQVTQMGQEVILRCVPISNHLYFYWYRQILGQKVEFLVSFYNNEISEKSEIFDDQFSVERPDGSNFTLKIRSTKLEDSAMYFCASSESSGIAKNIQYFGAGTRLSVL.